What follows is one T cell receptor beta chain and its context. This specimen belongs to a study of preoperative IRX-2 immunotherapy in early breast cancer. Treatment of the sample: preoperative locoregional IRX-2 cytokine immunotherapy. Patients received preoperative, locoregional IRX-2 cytokine immunotherapy in a phase Ib study. The data were produced by immunoSEQ multiplex PCR, yet TCRdb's version contains in-frame clones alone and is incomplete. This sample yields 25,000 to 30,000 clones, of which 65% to 85% are seen a single time; approximately 3% belongs to the top ten. Germline CDR1 and CDR2: MNHGY and SAAAGT. V was trimmed by 6 bases and J by 5 bases, leaving 16 bases between them. There are 15 residues in the CDR3.

This chain uses TRBV6-8 with TRBJ2-2; tentatively, D is TRBD2 (6 bases). The source is a human donor with breast cancer. The specimen was obtained from a patient treated with IRX-2 immunotherapy. CDR3 in DNA: TGTGCCAGCAGCCCTCCCCGGGACTTGACCGGGGAGCTGTTTTTT. Amino acids: CASSPPRDLTGELFF.